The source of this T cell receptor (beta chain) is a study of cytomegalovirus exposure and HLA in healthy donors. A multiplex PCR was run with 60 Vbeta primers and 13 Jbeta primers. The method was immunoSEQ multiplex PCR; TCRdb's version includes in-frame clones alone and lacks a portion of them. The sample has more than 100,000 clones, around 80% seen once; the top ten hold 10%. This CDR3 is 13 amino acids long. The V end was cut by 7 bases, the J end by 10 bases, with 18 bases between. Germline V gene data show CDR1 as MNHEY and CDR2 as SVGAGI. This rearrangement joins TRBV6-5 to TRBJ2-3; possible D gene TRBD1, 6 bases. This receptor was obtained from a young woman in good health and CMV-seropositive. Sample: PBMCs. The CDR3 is CASISAGVGAQYF. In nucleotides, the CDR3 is TGTGCCAGCATCTCGGCAGGGGTTGGGGCGCAGTATTTT.